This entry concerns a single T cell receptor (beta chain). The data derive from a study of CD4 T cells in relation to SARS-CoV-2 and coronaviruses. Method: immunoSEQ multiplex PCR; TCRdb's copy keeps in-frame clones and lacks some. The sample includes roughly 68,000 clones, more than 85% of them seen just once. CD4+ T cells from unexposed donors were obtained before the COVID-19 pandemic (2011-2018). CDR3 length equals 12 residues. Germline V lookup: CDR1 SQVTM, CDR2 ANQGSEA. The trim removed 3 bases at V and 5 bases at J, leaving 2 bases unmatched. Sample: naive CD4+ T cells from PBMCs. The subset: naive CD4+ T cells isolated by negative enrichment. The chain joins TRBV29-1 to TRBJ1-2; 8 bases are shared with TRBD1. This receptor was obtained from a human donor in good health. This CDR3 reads CSVDQGAYGYTF. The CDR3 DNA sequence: TGCAGCGTTGATCAGGGGGCGTATGGCTACACCTTC.